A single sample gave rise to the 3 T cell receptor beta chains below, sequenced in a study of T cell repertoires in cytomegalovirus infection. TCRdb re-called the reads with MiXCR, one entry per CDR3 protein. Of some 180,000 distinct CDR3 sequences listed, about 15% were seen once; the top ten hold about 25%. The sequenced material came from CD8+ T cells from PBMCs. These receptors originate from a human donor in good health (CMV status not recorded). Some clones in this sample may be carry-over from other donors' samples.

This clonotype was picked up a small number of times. The CDR3 DNA reads TGCAGCGTTGAGGGTGGGTACGAGCAGTACTTC. It is translated as CSVEGGYEQYF. V and J are TRBV29-1 and TRBJ2-7; D gene unclear. Trimming left V 3 bases short and J 4 bases short, with 7 bases between. The germline gives CDR1 SQVTM, CDR2 ANQGSEA. The CDR3 totals 11 residues.

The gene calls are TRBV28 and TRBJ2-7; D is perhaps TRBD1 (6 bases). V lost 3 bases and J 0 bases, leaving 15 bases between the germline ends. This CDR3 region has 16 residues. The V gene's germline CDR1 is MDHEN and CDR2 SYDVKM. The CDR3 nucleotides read TGTGCCAGCAGTTTGTTACAGGGCCCAAGCTCCTACGAGCAGTACTTC. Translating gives CASSLLQGPSSYEQYF.

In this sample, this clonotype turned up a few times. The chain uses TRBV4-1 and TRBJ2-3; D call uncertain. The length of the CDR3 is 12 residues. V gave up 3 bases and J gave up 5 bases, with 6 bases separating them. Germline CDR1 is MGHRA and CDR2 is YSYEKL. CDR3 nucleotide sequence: TGCGCCAGCAGCCAGGATCTAGATACGCAGTATTTT. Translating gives CASSQDLDTQYF.